Sequencing of this T cell receptor (beta chain) was carried out in a study of OX40 agonist ivuxolimab in advanced cancers. Background on the study: Patients were dosed with the agonistic anti-OX40 (CD134) antibody ivuxolimab. Every 2 weeks, patients received ivuxolimab intravenously, dosed at 0.01 to 10 mg/kg.

Germline V lookup: CDR1 LNHDA, CDR2 SQIVND (reference sequence). This CDR3 contains 14 residues. The V gene end was trimmed by 7 bases and the J gene end by 6 bases; junction bases not matched to a gene: 5. Whole-study results and caveats: Compared with CD4+, CD8+ T cells on average had more expanded clones.

In regard to this clone: Its target is not known.

Clones were read by immunoSEQ multiplex PCR, and TCRdb kept only the in-frame ones, dropping some. The sample shows roughly 56,000 clones, approximately 88% of them seen only once. Autoimmune disease history or systemic immunosuppression excluded patients. The material was CD4+ or CD8+ T cells sorted from blood, obtained in a trial of the OX40 agonist ivuxolimab. This sequence was found in an adult with an advanced solid tumor such as melanoma, head and neck, liver or kidney cancer. The V gene is TRBV19, the J gene TRBJ2-2; 10 bases map to TRBD1. Here the CDR3 reads CASTETGGPGELFF. In DNA form, the CDR3 reads TGTGCCAGTACCGAGACAGGGGGCCCCGGGGAGCTGTTTTTT.